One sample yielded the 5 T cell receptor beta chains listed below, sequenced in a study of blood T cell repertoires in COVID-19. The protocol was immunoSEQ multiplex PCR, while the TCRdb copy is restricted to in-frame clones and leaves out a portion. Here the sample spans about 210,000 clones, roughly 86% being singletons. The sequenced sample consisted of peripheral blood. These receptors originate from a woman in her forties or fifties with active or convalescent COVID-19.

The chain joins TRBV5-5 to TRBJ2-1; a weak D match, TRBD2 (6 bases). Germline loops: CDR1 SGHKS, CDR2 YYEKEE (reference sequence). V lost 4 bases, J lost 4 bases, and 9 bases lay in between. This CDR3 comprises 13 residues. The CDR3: CASSTGLYNEQFF. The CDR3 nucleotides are TGTGCCAGCAGCACGGGACTTTACAATGAGCAGTTCTTC.

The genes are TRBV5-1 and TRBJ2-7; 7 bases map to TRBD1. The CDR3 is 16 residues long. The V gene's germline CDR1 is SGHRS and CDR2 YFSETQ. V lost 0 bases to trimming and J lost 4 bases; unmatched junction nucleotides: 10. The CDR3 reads CASSLEAGGVGYEQYF. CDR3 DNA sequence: TGCGCCAGCAGCTTGGAGGCAGGGGGAGTCGGATACGAGCAGTACTTC.

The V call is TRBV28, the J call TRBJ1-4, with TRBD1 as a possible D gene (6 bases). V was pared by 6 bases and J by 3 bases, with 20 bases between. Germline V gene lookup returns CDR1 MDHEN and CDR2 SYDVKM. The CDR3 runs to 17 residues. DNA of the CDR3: TGTGCCAGCAGGTCTAACCGCCAAGGGGGAGCTAATGAAAAACTGTTTTTT. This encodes CASRSNRQGGANEKLFF. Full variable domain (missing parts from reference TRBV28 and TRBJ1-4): DVKVTQSSRYLVKRTGEKVFLECVQDMDHENMFWYRQDPGLGLRLIYFSYDVKMKEKGDIPEGYSVSREKKERFSLILESASTNQTSMYLCASRSNRQGGANEKLFFGSGTQLSVL.

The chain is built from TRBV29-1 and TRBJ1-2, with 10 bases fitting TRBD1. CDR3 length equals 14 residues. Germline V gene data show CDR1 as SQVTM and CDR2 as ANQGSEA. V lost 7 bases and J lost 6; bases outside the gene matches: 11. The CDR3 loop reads CSGGQGTGIDGYTF. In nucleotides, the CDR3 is TGCAGCGGGGGACAGGGGACGGGGATAGATGGCTACACCTTC.

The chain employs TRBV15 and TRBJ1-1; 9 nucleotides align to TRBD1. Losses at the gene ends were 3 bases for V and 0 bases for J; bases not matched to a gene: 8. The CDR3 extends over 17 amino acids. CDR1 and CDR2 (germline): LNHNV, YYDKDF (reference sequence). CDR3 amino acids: CATSSWGQGGLNTEAFF. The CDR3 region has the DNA TGTGCCACCAGCAGTTGGGGACAGGGAGGACTGAACACTGAAGCTTTCTTT.